The 3 T cell receptor beta chains below come from one sample, sequenced in a study of tissue T cells after allogeneic stem cell transplantation. The time point is: mouse harvest day 7 after allogeneic transplant. Tail vein injection delivered 10^7 T-cell-depleted bone marrow cells and 10^6 splenic CD5+ T cells. Sequenced by immunoSEQ multiplex PCR; TCRdb stores in-frame clones only, minus some. Seen here are more than 4,000 clones, approximately 52% observed once, and the top ten hold under 8%. Specimen: gut tissue. The receptors shown here come from a female BALB/c mouse given C57BL/6 T cells with graft-versus-host disease after an allogeneic hematopoietic cell transplant.

Points on this clone: Germline and junction disagree at one end, which may indicate a read error. The germline and genes are mouse ones. Sequencing ends 1 residue short of the CDR3 end; the germline J gene provides the rest. The V gene is TRBV26, the J gene TRBJ2-3; D gene uncertain. The CDR3 is made up of 13 amino acids. Germline CDR1 KGHPV, CDR2 FQNQEV (reference sequence). The CDR3 spells CAGSLNGAETLYF. The sequenced part of the CDR3 DNA is TGTGCCGGCAGTCTGAACGGTGCAGAAACGCTGTAT.

About this clone: Gene names and germline refer to mouse. The CDR3 end lies 1 residue beyond the end of the read and is filled in from the germline J gene. The chain joins TRBV1 to TRBJ1-1; D ambiguous. The germline CDR1 and CDR2 sequences are NSQYPW and LRSPGD (reference sequence). The CDR3 consists of 14 residues. Trimming stripped 4 bases from V and 1 base from J, with 10 bases between. This chain's CDR3 is CTCSGDKLNTEVFF. CDR3 DNA, as far as it was read: TGCACCTGCAGTGGAGACAAATTAAACACAGAAGTCTTC.

This clone is medium-sized. Mouse gene names and germline throughout. The sequenced fragment ends 1 residue before the CDR3 boundary, so the rest is inferred from the germline J gene. V gene TRBV5 combines with J gene TRBJ1-1; possible D gene TRBD1, 6 bases. Per the germline V gene, CDR1 is LGHNA and CDR2 is YNLKQL (reference sequence). V was pared by 4 bases and J by 0 bases, with 9 bases between. The CDR3 is 14 residues long. The sequenced part of the CDR3 DNA is TGTGCCAGCAGCCCGGGACATGCAAACACAGAAGTCTTC. As protein: CASSPGHANTEVF. The entire CDR3 reads CASSPGHANTEVFF.